A single sample gave rise to the 26 T cell receptor beta chains below, sequenced in a study of shared clonotypes between healthy human individuals. Using immunoSEQ multiplex PCR, the repertoire was profiled, and TCRdb retains in-frame clones only, with some absent. This sample has 2 million to 2.5 million clones; over 85% occur once, and the top ten carry 0.1% to 0.15%. Sequences were obtained from naive CD4+ T cells sorted from blood. Subset here: CD45RA+ positively selected. Receptor source: a man between 18 and 35 years old in good health.

This chain uses TRBV18 with TRBJ1-3; D might be TRBD1 (5 bases). CDR1 is KGHSH and CDR2 is LQKENI in the germline V gene. Trimming took off 1 base at V and 4 bases at J, with 11 bases between the two ends. There are 15 residues in the CDR3. The chain's CDR3 is CASSPRTQVGNTIYF. CDR3 bases: TGTGCCAGCTCACCACGTACACAGGTCGGAAACACCATATATTTT.

This chain connects TRBV5-1 to TRBJ1-3; TRBD1 might be the D (5 bases). The ends were cut back, 0 bases at V and 4 bases at J, with 11 bases in the middle. This CDR3 is 15 amino acids long. Germline CDR1 and CDR2: SGHRS and YFSETQ. The CDR3 sequence: CASSLDVGTGNTIYF. The CDR3 DNA is TGCGCCAGCAGCTTGGATGTGGGGACCGGAAACACCATATATTTT.

In nucleotides, the CDR3 is TGCAGTGCTAGAAAGGGTCCACCCCTCCACTTT. Its protein is CSARKGPPLHF. The rearrangement uses TRBV20-1 and TRBJ1-6, with D unclear. The CDR3 spans 11 residues. Trimming removed 2 bases at V and 11 bases at J, with 7 bases between. Germline V lookup: CDR1 DFQATT, CDR2 SNEGSKA (reference sequence).

The chain is built from TRBV2 and TRBJ1-1; tentatively, D is TRBD1 (5 bases). Trimming left V 6 bases short and J 0 bases short, with 11 bases between. CDR3 length equals 14 residues. The germline V gene encodes CDR1 SNHLY and CDR2 FYNNEI. This chain's CDR3 is CASRGDGLNTEAFF. The CDR3 coding sequence is TGTGCCAGCAGGGGGGACGGTTTGAACACTGAAGCTTTCTTT.

The genes are TRBV5-1 and TRBJ2-7; D is unclear. Germline CDR1 and CDR2: SGHRS and YFSETQ. This CDR3 has 16 amino acids. V was cut by 4 bases and J by 5 bases, with 22 bases left in between. The DNA for the CDR3 is TGCGCCAGCAGCAGAACTTCAACAGCGAACAACGACGAGCAGTACTTC. The encoded protein is CASSRTSTANNDEQYF.

V is TRBV4-3 and J is TRBJ2-3; perhaps TRBD2 as D (6 bases). Germline V gene sequence: CDR1 LGHNA, CDR2 YSLEER. There are 13 residues in the CDR3. Trimming left V 6 bases short and J 5 bases short, with 12 bases between. CDR3 DNA: TGCGCCAGCAGTGGTAGCGGCCTAGATACGCAGTATTTT. It translates to CASSGSGLDTQYF.

The V call is TRBV7-8, the J call TRBJ2-7; possible D gene TRBD2, 6 bases. V was trimmed by 3 bases and J by 1 base, leaving 16 bases between them. This CDR3 has 16 residues. The germline V gene has CDR1 SGHVS and CDR2 FQNEAQ. The CDR3 protein is CASSFLPGGESYEQYF. The CDR3 region has the DNA TGTGCCAGCAGCTTCCTCCCAGGAGGGGAATCCTACGAGCAGTACTTC.

This clone was observed a single time. This rearrangement joins TRBV18 to TRBJ2-7, with 10 positions matching TRBD1. Germline CDR1 reads KGHSH; CDR2 reads LQKENI. CDR3 length: 15 residues. Trimming took 4 bases from V and 3 from J; bases not matched to a gene: 6. CDR3 loop: CASSQGTGVRYEQYF. For the CDR3, the DNA is TGTGCCAGCTCACAGGGGACAGGGGTTCGCTACGAGCAGTACTTC.

As for this clone: Other DNA sequences in the same sample also yield this CDR3. The CDR3 loop is CASSLGQGGGEQYF. Written as DNA, the CDR3 is TGCGCCAGCAGCTTGGGGCAGGGAGGTGGAGAGCAGTACTTC. This chain links TRBV5-1 with TRBJ2-7; a possible D gene is TRBD2 (6 bases). Germline V gene data show CDR1 as SGHRS and CDR2 as YFSETQ. This CDR3 has 14 amino acids. Trimming pared 0 bases from V and 7 bases from J, leaving 14 bases between.

The rearrangement joins TRBV18 to TRBJ1-1; D possibly corresponds to TRBD1 (6 bases). The V end was cut by 3 bases, the J end by 4 bases, with 18 bases between. The CDR3 has 16 amino acids. Per the germline V gene, CDR1 is KGHSH and CDR2 is LQKENI. This CDR3 reads CASSPPGGQFGTEAFF. In DNA form, the CDR3 reads TGTGCCAGCTCACCCCCGGGGGGCCAGTTTGGCACTGAAGCTTTCTTT.

This clone showed up just once. This chain connects TRBV5-1 to TRBJ1-4, with a possible D match to TRBD1 (6 bases). The CDR3 consists of 14 residues. Deletions cut 4 bases from V and 8 bases from J, with 15 bases between. CDR1 SGHRS and CDR2 YFSETQ come from the germline V gene. The CDR3 DNA reads TGCGCCAGCAGCAACCAGGGGTTCGGCGAAAAACTGTTTTTT. This sequence encodes CASSNQGFGEKLFF.

This clone was seen at least ten times. The sample contains more than one DNA sequence encoding this CDR3. The chain is built from TRBV19 and TRBJ1-1, with unresolved D. CDR1 is LNHDA and CDR2 is SQIVND in the germline V gene (reference sequence). The CDR3 contains 13 residues. V was cut by 5 bases and J by 6 bases, with 13 bases left in between. The chain's CDR3 is CASSGLVGAEAFF. The CDR3 bases are TGTGCCAGTAGTGGGCTTGTTGGGGCTGAAGCTTTCTTT.

This chain connects TRBV19 to TRBJ2-1, with TRBD1 as a possible D gene (5 bases). Germline assignment: CDR1 LNHDA and CDR2 SQIVND (reference sequence). The CDR3 runs to 14 residues. The ends were cut back, 3 bases at V and 8 bases at J, with 14 bases in the middle. In DNA, the CDR3 is TGTGCCAGTAGTATGGGTCAGGGTATCTATGAGCAGTTCTTC. Its translation is CASSMGQGIYEQFF.

The J gene is TRBJ2-2, the V gene TRBV6-6, with D possibly matching TRBD1 (6 bases). Trimming shortened V by 7 bases and J by 0 bases, and 15 bases separated the two germline ends. This CDR3 has 16 residues. Germline V lookup: CDR1 MNHNY, CDR2 SVGAGI (reference sequence). This CDR3 reads CASTQGTFANTGELFF. CDR3 DNA: TGTGCCAGCACACAAGGGACATTTGCGAACACCGGGGAGCTGTTTTTT.

This rearrangement joins TRBV2 to TRBJ2-7; 7 bases agree with TRBD1. CDR3 length: 13 amino acids. V lost 8 bases, J lost 3 bases, and 7 bases stayed unmatched. Germline-derived CDR1 and CDR2 are SNHLY and FYNNEI. For the CDR3, the DNA is TGTGCCAGCGGGGGACAGAGCGGCTACGAGCAGTACTTC. Protein sequence: CASGGQSGYEQYF.

The chain joins TRBV6-1 to TRBJ2-3; D might be TRBD1 or TRBD2, each matching 5 bases. The CDR3 is made up of 15 amino acids. With 6 bases removed from V and 2 bases from J, the gap between germline ends came to 15 bases. The V gene's germline CDR1 is MNHNS and CDR2 SASEGT. The CDR3, as DNA: TGTGCCAGCAGGGGGACGGGGCAGGTCACAGATACGCAGTATTTT. This encodes CASRGTGQVTDTQYF.

About this clone itself: Other nucleotide sequences from this sample produce the same CDR3. This chain joins TRBV6-5 and TRBJ2-5, with D uncertain. Deletions cut 5 bases from V and 1 base from J, with 5 bases between. Germline CDR1 is MNHEY and CDR2 is SVGAGI. The CDR3 consists of 12 residues. This chain's CDR3 is CASSQTQETQYF. Written as DNA, the CDR3 is TGTGCCAGCAGTCAAACCCAAGAGACCCAGTACTTC.

The genes are TRBV19 and TRBJ1-5; weak D call: TRBD1 (6 bases). V was shortened by 5 bases and J by 0 bases, with 11 bases between the two germline ends. This CDR3 contains 15 residues. Germline lookup yields CDR1 LNHDA and CDR2 SQIVND (reference sequence). DNA of the CDR3: TGTGCCAGTAGTGACAGGCCTCATAGCAATCAGCCCCAGCATTTT. Translated: CASSDRPHSNQPQHF.

Worth noting for this clone: Other DNA variants within this sample encode the same CDR3. The V and J genes are TRBV2 and TRBJ2-7, with TRBD1 matching over 9 bases. V trimming: 3 bases; J trimming: 3 bases; junction bases outside the gene matches: 3. The CDR3 runs to 14 residues. CDR1 and CDR2 (germline): SNHLY, FYNNEI. CDR3 in DNA: TGTGCCAGCAGTGACTGGGACAGGGACTACGAGCAGTACTTC. Encoded protein: CASSDWDRDYEQYF.

The V call is TRBV5-1, the J call TRBJ2-3; possibly TRBD1 for D (6 bases). V was shortened by 5 bases and J by 6 bases, with 16 bases between the two germline ends. CDR1 is SGHRS and CDR2 is YFSETQ in the germline V gene. The CDR3 extends over 14 amino acids. CDR3 loop: CASSWTVSGDTQYF. DNA of the CDR3: TGCGCCAGCAGTTGGACAGTTTCAGGCGATACGCAGTATTTT. The complete variable domain, with remaining parts taken from reference TRBV5-1 and TRBJ2-3, reads KAGVTQTPRYLIKTRGQQVTLSCSPISGHRSVSWYQQTPGQGLQFLFEYFSETQRNKGNFPGRFSGRQFSNSRSEMNVSTLELGDSALYLCASSWTVSGDTQYFGPGTRLTVL.

Points on this clone: This sample also contains other DNA sequences that code for the same CDR3. This sequence joins TRBV18 and TRBJ1-1; D gene unclear. Germline CDR1 is KGHSH and CDR2 is LQKENI. The CDR3 is 13 amino acids. With 4 bases removed from V and 1 base from J, the gap between germline ends came to 7 bases. CDR3 in DNA: TGTGCCAGCTCACGGGCGGGGAACACTGAAGCTTTCTTT. Protein sequence: CASSRAGNTEAFF. The whole variable domain, filled in from reference TRBV18 and TRBJ1-1, reads NAGVMQNPRHLVRRRGQEARLRCSPMKGHSHVYWYRQLPEEGLKFMVYLQKENIIDESGMPKERFSAEFPKEGPSILRIQQVVRGDSAAYFCASSRAGNTEAFFGQGTRLTVV.

Notes on this clone: This sample also contains other DNA sequences that code for the same CDR3. The chain recombines TRBV7-2 with TRBJ2-2; D not resolved. Germline lookup yields CDR1 SGHTA and CDR2 FQGNSA. The CDR3 runs to 14 residues. V dropped 3 bases and J dropped 0 bases, with 5 bases sitting between them. The CDR3 spells CASSFVANTGELFF. DNA of the CDR3: TGTGCCAGCAGCTTTGTGGCGAACACCGGGGAGCTGTTTTTT.

V usage is TRBV5-1 and J usage is TRBJ2-2; no firm D call. CDR3 length equals 13 residues. V lost 4 bases, J lost 8 bases, and 12 bases lay in between. The germline gives CDR1 SGHRS, CDR2 YFSETQ. CDR3 residues: CASSPVVRGELFF. CDR3 DNA: TGCGCCAGCAGCCCGGTGGTCCGTGGGGAGCTGTTTTTT.

The gene calls are TRBV5-1 and TRBJ2-5; 7 nucleotides align to TRBD1. J gave up 4 bases and V 0 bases, and 6 bases lay outside the gene matches. Per germline, CDR1 SGHRS and CDR2 YFSETQ. The CDR3 has 15 amino acids. CDR3 DNA: TGCGCCAGCAGCTTGGATGCGGCAGGGGGAGAGACCCAGTACTTC. This encodes CASSLDAAGGETQYF.

In this sample, this clone turned up a few times. The chain uses TRBV10-3 and TRBJ1-6; D is uncertain. The germline V and J ends were trimmed by 6 bases and 10 bases, with 13 bases remaining between them. CDR1 ENHRY and CDR2 SYGVKD come from the germline V gene. The CDR3 sequence is 13 residues long. Here the CDR3 DNA reads TGTGCCATCAGCCCTCCCGTCGGGTCACCCCTCCACTTT. Residues: CAISPPVGSPLHF.

This chain links TRBV5-1 with TRBJ2-2; 10 nucleotides agree with TRBD2. The CDR3 sequence is 15 residues long. The V gene's germline CDR1 is SGHRS and CDR2 YFSETQ. J gave up 3 bases and V 4 bases, and 3 bases lay outside the gene matches. In DNA form, the CDR3 reads TGCGCCAGCAGCGAGCTAGCGGGGGACACCGGGGAGCTGTTTTTT. Residues: CASSELAGDTGELFF.